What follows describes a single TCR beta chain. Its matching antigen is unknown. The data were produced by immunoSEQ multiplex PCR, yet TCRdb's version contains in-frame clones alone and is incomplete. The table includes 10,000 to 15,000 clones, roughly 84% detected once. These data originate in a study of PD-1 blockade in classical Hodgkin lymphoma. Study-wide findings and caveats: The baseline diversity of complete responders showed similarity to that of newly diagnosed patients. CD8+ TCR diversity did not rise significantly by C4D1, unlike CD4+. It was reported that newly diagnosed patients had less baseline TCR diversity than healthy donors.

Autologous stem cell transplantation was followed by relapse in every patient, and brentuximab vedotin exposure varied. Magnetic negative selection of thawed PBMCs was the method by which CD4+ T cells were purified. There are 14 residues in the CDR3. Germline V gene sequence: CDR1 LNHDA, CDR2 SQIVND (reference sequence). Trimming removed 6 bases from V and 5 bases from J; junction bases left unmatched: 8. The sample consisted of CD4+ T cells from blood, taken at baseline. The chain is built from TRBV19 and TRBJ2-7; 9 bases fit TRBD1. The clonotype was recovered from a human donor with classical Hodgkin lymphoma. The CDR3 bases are TGTGCCAGTAGGTCCCGGGACAGGGTAGACGAGCAGTACTTC. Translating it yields CASRSRDRVDEQYF. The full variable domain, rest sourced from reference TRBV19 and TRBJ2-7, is DGGITQSPKYLFRKEGQNVTLSCEQNLNHDAMYWYRQDPGQGLRLIYYSQIVNDFQKGDIAEGYSVSREKKESFPLTVTSAQKNPTAFYLCASRSRDRVDEQYFGPGTRLTVT.